This entry lists 8 T cell receptor beta chains sequenced from one sample in a study of CD8 T cells in ankylosing spondylitis. TCRdb used MiXCR to reprocess the 5' RACE reads, holding one entry per CDR3 protein. The top ten hold 3.5% to 5% of the sample, which has some 140,000 distinct CDR3 sequences, 9.5% to 12% seen once. The material sequenced was blood, either unsorted or a sorted T cell fraction (not recorded which). The receptors come from a female donor with ankylosing spondylitis or in good health (not recorded which).

Of note for this clonotype: Just one base apart from a much larger clone, this may be a read error. In DNA, the CDR3 is TGCAGCGTAGACTTCGGACAGGGAAAGCCCTACGGGCAGTACTTC. Translated: CSVDFGQGKPYGQYF. The gene calls are TRBV29-1 and TRBJ2-7; 8 bases fit TRBD1. The CDR3 spans 15 residues. Germline CDR1 reads SQVTM; CDR2 reads ANQGSEA.

This clonotype came up many times. The chain uses TRBV12-3 or TRBV12-4 and TRBJ1-1; D is uncertain. V dropped 6 bases and J dropped 1 base, with 9 bases sitting between them. The CDR3 sequence is 13 residues long. The CDR3 DNA follows: TGTGCCAGCAGGTCACAAGAGAACACTGAAGCTTTCTTT. Amino acid sequence: CASRSQENTEAFF.

This clonotype was found many times. The chain carries TRBV29-1 and TRBJ1-5; 9 bases are a match to TRBD1. Germline-derived CDR1 and CDR2 are SQVTM and ANQGSEA. CDR3 length equals 13 residues. V lost 6 bases, J lost 2 bases, and 2 bases stayed unmatched. CDR3 sequence reads: CSVGTGRNQPQHF. CDR3 coding DNA: TGCAGCGTAGGGACAGGGCGCAATCAGCCCCAGCATTTT.

This clonotype showed up just once. The chain recombines TRBV5-1 with TRBJ2-3, with D possibly matching TRBD2 (6 bases). The CDR3 length is 14 residues. Trimming took 0 bases from V and 9 from J, leaving 14 bases between them. Looked up from germline, CDR1 is SGHRS and CDR2 is YFSETQ. CDR3 sequence reads: CASSLVGAGTTQYF. CDR3 DNA: TGCGCCAGCAGCTTGGTTGGGGCGGGGACCACGCAGTATTTT.

In this sample, this clonotype turned up many times. The gene calls are TRBV5-1 and TRBJ2-2, with D possibly being TRBD1 (5 bases). CDR1 is SGHRS, CDR2 YFSETQ, per germline. This CDR3 region has 14 residues. The V and J ends lost 0 bases and 4 bases respectively, with 7 bases between them. The CDR3 sequence: CASSLGQSTGELFF. CDR3 DNA: TGCGCCAGCAGCTTGGGACAGTCCACCGGGGAGCTGTTTTTT.

This clonotype came up a few times. This rearrangement joins TRBV6-6 to TRBJ1-1, with D unresolved. The CDR3 runs to 14 residues. The germline V gene encodes CDR1 MNHNY and CDR2 SVGAGI (reference sequence). Deletions cut 2 bases from V and 0 bases from J, with 7 bases between. CDR3: CASSYLGVNTEAFF. As DNA, the CDR3 is TGTGCCAGCAGTTACCTTGGGGTGAACACTGAAGCTTTCTTT.

With respect to this clonotype: Just one base apart from a much larger clone, this may be a read error. V is TRBV11-1 and J is TRBJ2-7, with D perhaps TRBD2 (6 bases). Germline V gene sequence: CDR1 SGHAT, CDR2 FQDESV (reference sequence). CDR3 length: 14 amino acids. The germline V and J ends were trimmed by 6 bases and 6 bases, with 18 bases remaining between them. CDR3 DNA: TGTGCCAGCAGTGGTCCGGGACTGCGCTGCGAGCAGTACTTC. As protein: CASSGPGLRCEQYF.

There are many counts of this clonotype. The V call is TRBV28, the J call TRBJ2-5; D is possibly TRBD1 (5 bases). With 7 bases removed from V and 5 bases from J, the gap between germline ends came to 17 bases. The CDR3 contains 14 residues. Germline V lookup: CDR1 MDHEN, CDR2 SYDVKM. Here the CDR3 DNA reads TGTGCCAGCACCAGATCGAACAGGCGGGAGACCCAGTACTTC. This translates into CASTRSNRRETQYF.